This entry features one TCR beta chain sequence. The antigen is unknown. The read stops 3 residues short of the end of the CDR3; the missing end is completed from the germline J gene. The CDR3 runs to 14 residues. Germline assignment: CDR1 GTSNPN and CDR2 SVGIG (reference sequence). The data derive from a study of T cells in women clearing cervical HPV infection. Findings and limits, study-wide: Controls had more TRBV6-7 (0.16%) than cases (about 0.11%).

TCRdb keeps only in-frame clones here, not all; method: immunoSEQ multiplex PCR. This specimen shows about 27,000 clones; the ten leading clones hold over 8.5%. The sequenced material came from blood buffy coat. The clonotype originates from a woman aged 18 to 75 with a cervical HPV16 infection that either progressed to CIN3+ or cleared (not recorded which). The chain has TRBV30 and TRBJ1-4; D perhaps matches TRBD1 (5 bases). CDR3 loop: CAWSVGVTGSPLFF. The part of the CDR3 DNA that was read is TGTGCCTGGAGTGTAGGGGTCACAGGATCACCA.